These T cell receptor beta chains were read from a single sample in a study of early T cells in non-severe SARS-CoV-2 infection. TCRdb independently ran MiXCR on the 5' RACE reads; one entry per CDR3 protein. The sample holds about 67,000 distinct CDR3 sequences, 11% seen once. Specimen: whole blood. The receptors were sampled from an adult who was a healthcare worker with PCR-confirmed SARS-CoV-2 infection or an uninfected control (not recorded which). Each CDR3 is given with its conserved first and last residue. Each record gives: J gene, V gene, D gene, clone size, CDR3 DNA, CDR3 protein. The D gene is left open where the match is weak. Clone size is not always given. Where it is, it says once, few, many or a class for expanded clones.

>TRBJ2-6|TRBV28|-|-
TGTGCCTCCGGGGTCGGTGTCTCTGGGGCCAACGTCCTGACTTTC
CASGVGVSGANVLTF
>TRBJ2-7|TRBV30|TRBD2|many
TGTGCCTGGAGTGACGGGGGGGAGCAGTACTTC
CAWSDGGEQYF
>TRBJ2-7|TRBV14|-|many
TGTGCCAGCAGCCCCAAGCTTCGTCCCTACGAGCAGTACTTC
CASSPKLRPYEQYF
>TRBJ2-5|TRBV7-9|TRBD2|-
TGTGCCAGCAGCCGTAGCGGGGCCCCCCAAGAGACCCAGTACTTC
CASSRSGAPQETQYF
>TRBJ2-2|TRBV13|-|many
TGTGCCAGCAGCTTGACCGGGGAGCTGTTTTTT
CASSLTGELFF
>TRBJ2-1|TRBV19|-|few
TGTGCCAGTAGTATAACCAGTACCAATGAGCAGTTCTTC
CASSITSTNEQFF
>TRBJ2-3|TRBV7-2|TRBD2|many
TGTGCCAGCAGCCCCCCGGGACTAGCGGGACCAACAGATACGCAGTATTTT
CASSPPGLAGPTDTQYF
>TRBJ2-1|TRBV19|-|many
TGTGCCAGTAGTATAATAACCCTCGACTACAATGAGCAGTTCTTC
CASSIITLDYNEQFF
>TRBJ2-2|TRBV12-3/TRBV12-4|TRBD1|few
TGTGCCAGCACCGAACCCGGGACAGGCGCCGCGAACACCGGGGAGCTGTTTTTT
CASTEPGTGAANTGELFF
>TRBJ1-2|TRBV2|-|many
TGTGCCAGCAGTGAGATGAACGTGAACTATGGCTACACCTTC
CASSEMNVNYGYTF
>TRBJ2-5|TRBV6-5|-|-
TGTGCCAGCAGTTACTCGTGGACAGCCCACCAAGAGACCCAGTACTTC
CASSYSWTAHQETQYF
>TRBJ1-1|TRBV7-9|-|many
TGTGCCAGCTTCCTACAGGAGGGTACTGAAGCTTTCTTT
CASFLQEGTEAFF
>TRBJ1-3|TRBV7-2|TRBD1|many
TGTGCCAGCAGCTTAAAGTGGACAGGCACTGGAAACACCATATATTTT
CASSLKWTGTGNTIYF
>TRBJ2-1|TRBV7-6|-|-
TGTGCCAGCAGCTTGGGAGCGACCAACAATGAGCAGTTCTTC
CASSLGATNNEQFF
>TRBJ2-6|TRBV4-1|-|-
TGCGCCAGCAGCCAAGAAGAACTAGCTTCCTCTGGGGCCAACGTCCTGACTTTC
CASSQEELASSGANVLTF
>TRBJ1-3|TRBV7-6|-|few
TGTGCCAGCAGCTCCCTGGAAAACACCATATATTTT
CASSSLENTIYF
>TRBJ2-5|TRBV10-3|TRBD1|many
TGTGCCATCAGTGAGTCGAGGGGCAGGGGGTCCCAAGAGACCCAGTACTTC
CAISESRGRGSQETQYF
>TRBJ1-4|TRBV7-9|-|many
TGTGCCAGCAGCTTATCGGGAACTAATGAAAAACTGTTTTTT
CASSLSGTNEKLFF
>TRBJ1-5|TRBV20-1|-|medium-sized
TGCAGTGCTAGAGTCCAGGAAAGGGGGAATCAGCCCCAGCATTTT
CSARVQERGNQPQHF
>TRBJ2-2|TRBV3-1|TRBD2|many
TGTGCCAGCAGCCAAGAATCCCGGGAGGGGACCGGGGAGCTGTTTTTT
CASSQESREGTGELFF
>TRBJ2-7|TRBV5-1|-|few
TGCGCCAGCAGCTTGTCCCTCGGGACGTCGACCTACGAGCAGTACTTC
CASSLSLGTSTYEQYF
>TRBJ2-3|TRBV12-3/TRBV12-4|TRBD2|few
TGTGCCAGCAGTTTGGGGACTAGCGAGAGCACAGATACGCAGTATTTT
CASSLGTSESTDTQYF
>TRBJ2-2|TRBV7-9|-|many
TGTGCCAGCAGCTACGATACCGGGGAGCTGTTTTTT
CASSYDTGELFF
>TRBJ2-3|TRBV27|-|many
TGTGCCAGCAGTCATCAGGGTCTCACAGATACGCAGTATTTT
CASSHQGLTDTQYF
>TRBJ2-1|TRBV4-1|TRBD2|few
TGCGCCAGCAGCCTAGCGGGGGGTTCGAATGAGCAGTTCTTC
CASSLAGGSNEQFF
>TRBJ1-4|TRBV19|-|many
TGTGCCAGTAGTCAACTTGGTGAAAAACTGTTTTTT
CASSQLGEKLFF
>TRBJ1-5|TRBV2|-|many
TGTGCCAGCAGTGAAGCGGTGTTGATAAGGGGGAAGGATCAGCCCCAGCATTTT
CASSEAVLIRGKDQPQHF
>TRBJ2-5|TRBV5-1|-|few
TGCGCCAGCAGCTTGGCAGGGTTCGAGACCCAGTACTTC
CASSLAGFETQYF
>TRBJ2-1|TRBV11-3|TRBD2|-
TGTGCCAGCACCGCAAGCGGGATTCATGAGCAGTTCTTC
CASTASGIHEQFF
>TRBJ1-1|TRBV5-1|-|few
TGCGCCAGCAGCCTCCTGGGGTCGAACACTGAAGCTTTCTTT
CASSLLGSNTEAFF
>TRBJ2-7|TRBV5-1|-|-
TGCGCCAGCTCACCGAGGGAATGCGAGCAGTACTTC
CASSPRECEQYF
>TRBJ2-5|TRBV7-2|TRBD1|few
TGTGCCAGCAGCTGGGGGACAGTCCAAGAGACCCAGTACTTC
CASSWGTVQETQYF
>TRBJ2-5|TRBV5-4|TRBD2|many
TGTGCCAGCAGCGTCGGAAGCGGGATAGATGAGACCCAGTACTTC
CASSVGSGIDETQYF
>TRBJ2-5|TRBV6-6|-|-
TGTGCCAGCAGTTATACAGAAGAGACCCAGTACTTC
CASSYTEETQYF
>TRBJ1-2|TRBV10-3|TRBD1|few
TGTGCCATCAGCCCGGGACAGGGGTTTGGCGGCTACACCTTC
CAISPGQGFGGYTF
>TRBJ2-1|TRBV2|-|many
TGTGCCAGCCGAGGGGCAGCGACCCACTACAATGAGCAGTTCTTC
CASRGAATHYNEQFF
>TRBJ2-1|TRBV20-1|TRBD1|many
TGCAGTGCTAGTTTGGGACAGTCCTCCTACAATGAGCAGTTCTTC
CSASLGQSSYNEQFF
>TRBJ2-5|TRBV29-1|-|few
TGCAGCGTTCACAAAGAGACCCAGTACTTC
CSVHKETQYF
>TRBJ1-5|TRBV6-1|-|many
TGTGCCAGCAGTCCACGGAGGGTTATGGGCCTTAGCAATCAGCCCCAGCATTTT
CASSPRRVMGLSNQPQHF
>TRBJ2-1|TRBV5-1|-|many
TGCGCCAGCAGCTTGGGACAGTACAATGAGCAGTTCTTC
CASSLGQYNEQFF
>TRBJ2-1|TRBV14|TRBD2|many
TGTGCCAGCAGCGGCCTTAGCGGGAGGAGTAGGAATGAGCAGTTCTTC
CASSGLSGRSRNEQFF
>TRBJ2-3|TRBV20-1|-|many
TGCAGTGCTCCCAAGGTAGATACGCAGTATTTT
CSAPKVDTQYF
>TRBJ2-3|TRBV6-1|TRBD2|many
TGTGCCACGACTAGCGGGAGTACAGATACGCAGTATTTT
CATTSGSTDTQYF
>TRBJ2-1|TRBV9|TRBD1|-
TGTGCCAGCAGCTCCCGCCGAGGGGGCCCCTACAATGAGCAGTTCTTC
CASSSRRGGPYNEQFF
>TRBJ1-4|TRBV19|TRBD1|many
TGTGCCAGTAGTTCCCCCGGGACAGGGGGAGAAAAACTGTTTTTT
CASSSPGTGGEKLFF
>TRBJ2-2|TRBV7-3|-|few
TGTGCCAGCAGCTCCCGGTCCCAAACCGGGGAGCTGTTTTTT
CASSSRSQTGELFF
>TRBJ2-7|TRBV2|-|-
TGTGCCAGCAGTGAGGGGTACGAGCAGTACTTC
CASSEGYEQYF
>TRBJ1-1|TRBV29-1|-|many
TGCAGCGTTGAAGATTGGGACCGCACTGAAGCTTTCTTT
CSVEDWDRTEAFF
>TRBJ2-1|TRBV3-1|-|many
TGTGCCAGCAGCCATACAGACAATGAGCAGTTCTTC
CASSHTDNEQFF
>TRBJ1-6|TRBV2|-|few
TGTGCCAGCACCGGGCAGGGTGGTAATTCACCCCTCCACTTT
CASTGQGGNSPLHF
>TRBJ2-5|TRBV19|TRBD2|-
TGTGCCAGTAGTACCGCGGGAGGGGTCGAGACCCAGTACTTC
CASSTAGGVETQYF
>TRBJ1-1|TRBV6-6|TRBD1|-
TGTGCCAGCAGGTCCACGGGACAGGAGAACACTGAAGCTTTCTTT
CASRSTGQENTEAFF
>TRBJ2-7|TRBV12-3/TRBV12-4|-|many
TGTGCCAGCAGTCAACGTAGTGGGTACTACGAGCAGTACTTC
CASSQRSGYYEQYF